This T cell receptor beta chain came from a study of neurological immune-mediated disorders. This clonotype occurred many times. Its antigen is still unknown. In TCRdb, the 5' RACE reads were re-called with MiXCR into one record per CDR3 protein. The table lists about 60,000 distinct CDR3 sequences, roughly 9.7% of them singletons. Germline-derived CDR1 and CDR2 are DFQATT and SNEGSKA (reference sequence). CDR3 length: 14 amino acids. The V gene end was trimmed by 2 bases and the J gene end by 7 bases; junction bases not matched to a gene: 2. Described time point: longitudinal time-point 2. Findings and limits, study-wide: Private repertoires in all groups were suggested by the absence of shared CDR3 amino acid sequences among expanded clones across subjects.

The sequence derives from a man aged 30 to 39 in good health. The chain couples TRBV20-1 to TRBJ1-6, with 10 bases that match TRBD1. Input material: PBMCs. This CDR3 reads CSARRGQGNSPLHF. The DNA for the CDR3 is TGCAGTGCTAGAAGGGGACAGGGGAATTCACCCCTCCACTTT.